This is a list of T cell receptor beta chains from one sample in a study of human T cells and chemical hapten exposure. One entry per CDR3 protein, called by TCRdb with MiXCR from the RACE reads. The sample contains some 350,000 distinct CDR3 sequences, roughly 6.9% of which appear only once. Material: whole blood, obtained in connection with sensitization to the hapten diphenylcyclopropenone (DPC). The receptors stem from a woman aged 18-30 years with alopecia areata. Some clones in this sample may be carry-over from other donors' samples. CDR3s include the opening cysteine and the closing phenylalanine or tryptophan. The order of the fields is J gene, D gene, V gene, clone size, CDR3 DNA, CDR3 protein. D genes are given only for firm matches. Clone size, where shown, is once, few, many, or a class for clones that have expanded.

J: TRBJ2-7; D: TRBD1; V: TRBV11-2; size: many; DNA: TGTGCCAGCAGCCCCGACAGGGGAGGATACGAGCAGTACTTC; CDR3: CASSPDRGGYEQYF
J: TRBJ1-3; D: .; V: TRBV7-2; size: many; DNA: TGTGCCAGCAGCCCCGGCGGGCAGAGGAGGAGCACCATATATTTT; CDR3: CASSPGGQRRSTIYF
J: TRBJ2-3; D: TRBD1; V: TRBV12-5; size: few; DNA: TGTGCTAGTGGTTTCGGGACAGCCACAGATACGCAGTATTTT; CDR3: CASGFGTATDTQYF
J: TRBJ1-2; D: TRBD1; V: TRBV7-6; size: many; DNA: TGTGCCAGCAGCCTCGGTCCGGGACAGGGGGCTGGGGGCTACACCTTC; CDR3: CASSLGPGQGAGGYTF
J: TRBJ1-5; D: TRBD1; V: TRBV3-1; size: .; DNA: TGTGCCAGCAGCCAAGCCCCGGGACAGGGCAATCAGCCCCAGCATTTT; CDR3: CASSQAPGQGNQPQHF
J: TRBJ1-1; D: .; V: TRBV4-1; size: many; DNA: TGCGCCAGCAGCCTGCGACGAGAGAACACTGAAGCTTTCTTT; CDR3: CASSLRRENTEAFF
J: TRBJ2-7; D: TRBD1; V: TRBV20-1; size: .; DNA: TGCAGTGCTCCGGGACAGGGGAATTGGGAGCAGTACTTC; CDR3: CSAPGQGNWEQYF
J: TRBJ2-7; D: .; V: TRBV20-1; size: many; DNA: TGCAGTGCTAGAGATCTCCGAATGGGATCCCTTTACGAGCAGTACTTC; CDR3: CSARDLRMGSLYEQYF
J: TRBJ2-1; D: TRBD2; V: TRBV2; size: few; DNA: TGTGCCAGCAGTGAACATGGTAGCGGGGGCGGCGATGAGCAGTTCTTC; CDR3: CASSEHGSGGGDEQFF
J: TRBJ2-7; D: .; V: TRBV2; size: .; DNA: TGTGCCAGCAGTGAGGACGGGGACCCCTCCTACGAGCAGTACTTC; CDR3: CASSEDGDPSYEQYF
J: TRBJ1-2; D: .; V: TRBV4-3; size: .; DNA: TGCGCCAGCAGCCCGGGGCTAAGCTATGGCTACACCTTC; CDR3: CASSPGLSYGYTF
J: TRBJ1-1; D: .; V: TRBV2; size: .; DNA: TGTGCCAGCAGTGGGGACCCGGCGGGCACTGAAGCTTTCTTT; CDR3: CASSGDPAGTEAFF
J: TRBJ1-1; D: .; V: TRBV28; size: .; DNA: TGTGCCAGCAGTCCGCCCGGGACATCAAACACTGAAGCTTTCTTT; CDR3: CASSPPGTSNTEAFF
J: TRBJ2-7; D: .; V: TRBV29-1; size: many; DNA: TGCAGCGTTGGGGGACTCGGAACCTACGAGCAGTACTTC; CDR3: CSVGGLGTYEQYF
J: TRBJ2-3; D: .; V: TRBV5-4; size: many; DNA: TGTGCCAGCAGCCCATCTATGACAGGCACAGATACGCAGTATTTT; CDR3: CASSPSMTGTDTQYF
J: TRBJ2-3; D: .; V: TRBV9; size: .; DNA: TGTGCCAGCAGCCCGGAGAGGGTTACAGATACGCAGTATTTT; CDR3: CASSPERVTDTQYF
J: TRBJ2-3; D: TRBD1; V: TRBV5-6; size: many; DNA: TGTGCCAGCAGCTTTCTCCCGGGACAGGGGGCAGATACGCAGTATTTT; CDR3: CASSFLPGQGADTQYF
J: TRBJ1-1; D: TRBD1; V: TRBV7-9; size: .; DNA: TGTGCCAGCAGCTCCGGGCCGGGACAGGGCGGCAACACTGAAGCTTTCTTT; CDR3: CASSSGPGQGGNTEAFF
J: TRBJ2-1; D: .; V: TRBV6-2/TRBV6-3; size: .; DNA: TGTGCCAGCAGTTACTCCCCAGGGGTACGTGAGCAGTTCTTC; CDR3: CASSYSPGVREQFF
J: TRBJ1-5; D: .; V: TRBV10-3; size: few; DNA: TGTGCCATCAGTGGAGGCAGCCCTCTGGAGGGCAATCAGCCCCAGCATTTT; CDR3: CAISGGSPLEGNQPQHF
J: TRBJ2-2; D: .; V: TRBV27; size: many; DNA: TGTGCCAGCAGTCCCTACCAACAGGGAAGGGACACCGGGGAGCTGTTTTTT; CDR3: CASSPYQQGRDTGELFF
J: TRBJ1-5; D: TRBD1; V: TRBV12-3/TRBV12-4; size: .; DNA: TGTGCCAGCCGTGGGACAGAAAGCAATCAGCCCCAGCATTTT; CDR3: CASRGTESNQPQHF
J: TRBJ2-5; D: TRBD1; V: TRBV7-9; size: .; DNA: TGTGCCAGCAGCTTAGCCCAGGGGGCTTTGGAAGAGACCCAGTACTTC; CDR3: CASSLAQGALEETQYF
J: TRBJ1-6; D: .; V: TRBV4-2; size: few; DNA: TGTGCCAGCAGCCAAGAAGGGGGGCAGGTTAATTCACCCCTCCACTTT; CDR3: CASSQEGGQVNSPLHF
J: TRBJ1-1; D: .; V: TRBV7-9; size: .; DNA: TGTGCCAGCAGCTTAGGCGTCGACGGGAGCGCTTTCTTT; CDR3: CASSLGVDGSAFF
J: TRBJ2-7; D: TRBD2; V: TRBV12-3/TRBV12-4; size: many; DNA: TGTGCCAGCAGAGCTAGCGGGGGGCCCAGATGGGAGGAGCAGTACTTC; CDR3: CASRASGGPRWEEQYF
J: TRBJ1-5; D: .; V: TRBV15; size: few; DNA: TGTGCCACCAGCAGAGAGTTATGGTCCGGGGAGCCCCAGCATTTT; CDR3: CATSRELWSGEPQHF
J: TRBJ2-7; D: TRBD1; V: TRBV25-1; size: few; DNA: TGTGCCAGCAGTGGAGACAGGGATCTCCCCCACGAGCAGTACTTC; CDR3: CASSGDRDLPHEQYF
J: TRBJ1-1; D: .; V: TRBV11-2; size: few; DNA: TGTGCCAGCAGCTTATTTTCCCTGAAGGACGACAGGCTGGAAGCTTTCTTT; CDR3: CASSLFSLKDDRLEAFF
J: TRBJ1-1; D: .; V: TRBV4-2; size: many; DNA: TGTGCCAGCAGCCGCTATTTTACCCAAGACGTTGACACTGAAGCTTTCTTT; CDR3: CASSRYFTQDVDTEAFF
J: TRBJ2-7; D: .; V: TRBV19; size: .; DNA: TGTGCCAGTCACGATAGAGTAGGAGAGCAGTACTTC; CDR3: CASHDRVGEQYF
J: TRBJ2-6; D: TRBD1; V: TRBV6-2/TRBV6-3; size: .; DNA: TGTGCCAGCAGCAGGACAGGGAAATCGGCTGGGGCCAACGTCCTGACTTTC; CDR3: CASSRTGKSAGANVLTF
J: TRBJ1-2; D: .; V: TRBV14; size: .; DNA: TGTGCCAGCAGCCCGACAGGCTCCTTCTATGGCTACACCTTC; CDR3: CASSPTGSFYGYTF
J: TRBJ1-5; D: .; V: TRBV13; size: many; DNA: TGTGCCAGCAGCCTAAGGTTCCAGCCCCAGCATTTT; CDR3: CASSLRFQPQHF
J: TRBJ1-4; D: TRBD1; V: TRBV5-1; size: few; DNA: TGCGCCAGCAGCTTGGAGGCAGGGGGTTCTAATGAAAAACTGTTTTTT; CDR3: CASSLEAGGSNEKLFF
J: TRBJ2-5; D: .; V: TRBV5-5; size: many; DNA: TGTGCCAGCAGCTTGAAGGAAGAGACCCAGTACTTC; CDR3: CASSLKEETQYF
J: TRBJ1-1; D: TRBD1; V: TRBV7-2; size: .; DNA: TGTGCCAGCAGCTTAGGACAGGGCCCGAACACTGAAGCTTTCTTT; CDR3: CASSLGQGPNTEAFF
J: TRBJ1-2; D: .; V: TRBV6-6; size: many; DNA: TGTGCCAGCAGTTACTGGGCAGGTGGAAACTATGGCTACACCTTC; CDR3: CASSYWAGGNYGYTF
J: TRBJ1-6; D: .; V: TRBV12-3/TRBV12-4; size: .; DNA: TGTGCCAGCAGTTTAGCTAGTTTGCGTTCACCCCTCCACTTT; CDR3: CASSLASLRSPLHF
J: TRBJ2-7; D: .; V: TRBV6-2/TRBV6-3; size: many; DNA: TGTGCCAGCAGTTACTCACAGGAGACCTACGAGCAGTACTTC; CDR3: CASSYSQETYEQYF
J: TRBJ1-1; D: .; V: TRBV13; size: many; DNA: TGTGCCAGCAGCGGGCCTCGACGGGGGCTCGGATACACTGAAGCTTTCTTT; CDR3: CASSGPRRGLGYTEAFF
J: TRBJ2-1; D: TRBD2; V: TRBV5-1; size: few; DNA: TGCGCCAGCAGCTTTGAATCTAGCGGGCCTTACAATGAGCAGTTCTTC; CDR3: CASSFESSGPYNEQFF
J: TRBJ1-2; D: .; V: TRBV3-1; size: .; DNA: TGTGCCAGCAGCCAAGAAGAAAGCCGGGGCTATGGCTACACCTTC; CDR3: CASSQEESRGYGYTF
J: TRBJ1-5; D: .; V: TRBV18; size: few; DNA: TGTGCCAGCTCGGACATCAGGGGAGGTCAGCCCCAGCATTTT; CDR3: CASSDIRGGQPQHF
J: TRBJ1-2; D: .; V: TRBV24-1; size: .; DNA: TGTGCCACCGGTACACAGGGCCCACGTTGGTACTATGGCTACACCTTC; CDR3: CATGTQGPRWYYGYTF
J: TRBJ1-4; D: .; V: TRBV5-1; size: many; DNA: TGCGCCAGCAGCCTTCGAGACCGACAACCCAATAATGAAAAACTGTTTTTT; CDR3: CASSLRDRQPNNEKLFF
J: TRBJ2-2; D: .; V: TRBV29-1; size: .; DNA: TGCAGCGTTGCACTCTATCGAGGCGGGGAGCTGTTTTTT; CDR3: CSVALYRGGELFF
J: TRBJ2-7; D: .; V: TRBV29-1; size: .; DNA: TGCAGCGCCAGACAAAGCTACGAGCAGTACTTC; CDR3: CSARQSYEQYF
J: TRBJ1-2; D: TRBD1; V: TRBV12-3/TRBV12-4; size: .; DNA: TGTGCCAGCAGTCCAAACAGGGGGCCCGCCTATGGCTACACCTTC; CDR3: CASSPNRGPAYGYTF
J: TRBJ1-1; D: TRBD1; V: TRBV28; size: .; DNA: TGTGCCAGCAGTTTAAGACAGGGGAGGTCCGGCAGCACTGAAGCTTTCTTT; CDR3: CASSLRQGRSGSTEAFF